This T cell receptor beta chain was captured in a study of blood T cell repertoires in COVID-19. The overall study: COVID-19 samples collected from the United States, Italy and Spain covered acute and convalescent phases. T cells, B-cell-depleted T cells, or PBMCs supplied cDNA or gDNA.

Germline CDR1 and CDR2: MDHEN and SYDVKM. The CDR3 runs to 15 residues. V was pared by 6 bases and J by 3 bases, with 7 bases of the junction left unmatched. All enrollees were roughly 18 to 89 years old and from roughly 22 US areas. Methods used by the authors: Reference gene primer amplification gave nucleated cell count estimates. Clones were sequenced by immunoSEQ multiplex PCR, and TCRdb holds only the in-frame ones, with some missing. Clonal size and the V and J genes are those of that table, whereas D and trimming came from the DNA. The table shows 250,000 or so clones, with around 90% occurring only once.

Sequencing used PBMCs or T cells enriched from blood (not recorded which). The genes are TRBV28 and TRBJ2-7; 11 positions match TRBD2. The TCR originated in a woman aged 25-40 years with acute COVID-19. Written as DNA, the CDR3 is TGTGCCAGCAGCCCAGCTAGCGGGAGGAACTACGAGCAGTACTTC. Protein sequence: CASSPASGRNYEQYF.